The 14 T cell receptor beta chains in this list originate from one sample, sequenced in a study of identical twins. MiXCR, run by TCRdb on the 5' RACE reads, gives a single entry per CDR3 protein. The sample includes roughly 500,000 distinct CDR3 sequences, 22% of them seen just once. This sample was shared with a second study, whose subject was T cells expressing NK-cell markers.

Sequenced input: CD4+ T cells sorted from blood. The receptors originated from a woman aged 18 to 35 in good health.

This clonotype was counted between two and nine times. The DNA of the CDR3 is TGCGCCAGCAGAAAGCGAGGGGGCACTGAAGCTTTCTTT. Its translation is CASRKRGGTEAFF. The chain employs TRBV5-1 and TRBJ1-1; TRBD1 might be the D (6 bases). The CDR3 extends over 13 amino acids. Trimming pared 5 bases from V and 4 bases from J, leaving 12 bases between. Per the germline V gene, CDR1 is SGHRS and CDR2 is YFSETQ.

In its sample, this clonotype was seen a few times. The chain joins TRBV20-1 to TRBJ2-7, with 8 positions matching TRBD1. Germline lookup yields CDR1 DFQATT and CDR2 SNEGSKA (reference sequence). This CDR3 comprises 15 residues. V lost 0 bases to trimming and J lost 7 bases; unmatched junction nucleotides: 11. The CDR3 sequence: CSARELRTGRWEQYF. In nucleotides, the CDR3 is TGCAGTGCTAGAGAGCTGAGGACAGGGCGCTGGGAGCAGTACTTC.

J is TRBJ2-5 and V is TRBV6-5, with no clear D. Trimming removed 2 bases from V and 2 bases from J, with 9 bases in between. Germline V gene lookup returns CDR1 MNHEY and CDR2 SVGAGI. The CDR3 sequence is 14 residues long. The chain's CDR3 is CASSYKQLQETQYF. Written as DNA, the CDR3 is TGTGCCAGCAGTTACAAGCAGTTACAAGAGACCCAGTACTTC.

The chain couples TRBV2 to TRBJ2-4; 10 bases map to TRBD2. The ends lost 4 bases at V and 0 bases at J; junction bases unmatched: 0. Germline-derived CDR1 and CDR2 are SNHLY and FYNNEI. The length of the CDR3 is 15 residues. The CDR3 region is CASSGLAGAKNIQYF. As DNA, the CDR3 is TGTGCCAGCAGTGGACTAGCGGGAGCCAAAAACATTCAGTACTTC.

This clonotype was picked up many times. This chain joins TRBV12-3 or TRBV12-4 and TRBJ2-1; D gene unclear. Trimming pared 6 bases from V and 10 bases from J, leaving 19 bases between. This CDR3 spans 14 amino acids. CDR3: CASRPTSTFGEQFF. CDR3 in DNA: TGTGCCAGCAGACCTACCTCGACTTTCGGGGAGCAGTTCTTC.

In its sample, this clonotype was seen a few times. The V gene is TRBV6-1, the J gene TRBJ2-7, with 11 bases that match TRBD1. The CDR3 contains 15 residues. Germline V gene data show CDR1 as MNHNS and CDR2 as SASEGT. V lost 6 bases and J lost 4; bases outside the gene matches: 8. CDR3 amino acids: CASRPPGTGGYEQYF. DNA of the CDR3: TGTGCCAGCAGACCACCCGGGACAGGGGGTTACGAGCAGTACTTC.

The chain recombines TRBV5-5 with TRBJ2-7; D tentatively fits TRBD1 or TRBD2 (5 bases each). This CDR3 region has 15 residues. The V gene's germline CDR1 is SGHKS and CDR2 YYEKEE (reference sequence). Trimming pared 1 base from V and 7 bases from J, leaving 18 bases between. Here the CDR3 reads CASSLFEGTPVEQYF. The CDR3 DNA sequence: TGTGCCAGCAGCTTGTTTGAGGGGACCCCAGTTGAGCAGTACTTC.

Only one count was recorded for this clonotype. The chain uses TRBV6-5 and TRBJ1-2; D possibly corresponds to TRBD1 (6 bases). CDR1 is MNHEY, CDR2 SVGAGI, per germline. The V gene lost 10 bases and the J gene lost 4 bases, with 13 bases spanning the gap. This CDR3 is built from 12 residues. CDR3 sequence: CATKQGPYGYTF. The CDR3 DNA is TGTGCCACCAAACAGGGACCCTATGGCTACACCTTC.

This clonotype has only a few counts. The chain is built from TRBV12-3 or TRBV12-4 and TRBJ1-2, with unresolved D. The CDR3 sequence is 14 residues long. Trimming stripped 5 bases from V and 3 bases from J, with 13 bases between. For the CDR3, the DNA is TGTGCCAGCAGTCCCCCTTGGGTAGACTATGGCTACACCTTC. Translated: CASSPPWVDYGYTF.

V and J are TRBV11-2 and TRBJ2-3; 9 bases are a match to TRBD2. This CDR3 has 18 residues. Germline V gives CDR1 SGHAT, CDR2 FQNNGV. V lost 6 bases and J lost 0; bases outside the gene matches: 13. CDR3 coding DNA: TGTGCCAGCAGTTTCCCCTCCTCTAGCGGGGAAAGCACAGATACGCAGTATTTT. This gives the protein CASSFPSSSGESTDTQYF.

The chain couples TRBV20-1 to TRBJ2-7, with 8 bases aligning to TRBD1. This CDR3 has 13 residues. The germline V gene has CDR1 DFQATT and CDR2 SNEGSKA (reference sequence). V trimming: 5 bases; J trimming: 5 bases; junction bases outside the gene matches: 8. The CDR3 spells CSAPRDRTNEQYF. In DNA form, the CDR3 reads TGCAGTGCTCCCCGGGACAGGACGAACGAGCAGTACTTC.

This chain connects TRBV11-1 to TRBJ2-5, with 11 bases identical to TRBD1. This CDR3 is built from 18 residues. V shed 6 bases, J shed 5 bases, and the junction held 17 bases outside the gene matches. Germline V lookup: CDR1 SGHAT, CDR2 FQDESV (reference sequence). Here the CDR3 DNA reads TGTGCCAGCAGGGGGTCCGGGACAGGGGGTGCAGTGAAGGAGACCCAGTACTTC. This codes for CASRGSGTGGAVKETQYF.

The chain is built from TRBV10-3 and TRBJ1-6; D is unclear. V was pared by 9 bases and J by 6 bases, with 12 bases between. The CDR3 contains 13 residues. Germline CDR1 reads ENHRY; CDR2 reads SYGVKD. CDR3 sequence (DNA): TGTGCCATAGGCCGGGAGCCTAATTCACCCCTCCACTTT. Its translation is CAIGREPNSPLHF.

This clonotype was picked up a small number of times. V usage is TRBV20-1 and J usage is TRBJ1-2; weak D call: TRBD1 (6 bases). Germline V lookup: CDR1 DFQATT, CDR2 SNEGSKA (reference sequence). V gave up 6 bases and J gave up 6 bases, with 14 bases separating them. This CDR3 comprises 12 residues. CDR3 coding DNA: TGCAGTGCGTCTCAGGGGTTGCATGGCTACACCTTC. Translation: CSASQGLHGYTF.